These 17 T cell receptor beta chains originate from one sample sequenced in a study of regulatory T cells in long-lasting Graves disease. Arm-PCR of CDR3 regions with iRepertoire HTBI primers generated TCR beta libraries. Each CDR3 protein gets one entry after TCRdb re-called the multiplex PCR reads with MiXCR. The sample gives 370,000 or so distinct CDR3 sequences, under 20% of which show up once; around 20% is in the top ten. Indicated time point: newly diagnosed GD, antithyroid drugs for less than 3 months. With RNA extracted from PBMCs as input, the TCR library was made. The sample was also linked to a second study, of T cells in Graves' hyperthyroidism and ophthalmopathy.

The sample in question was peripheral blood mononuclear cells (PBMCs), obtained at new diagnosis, from a patient treated with antithyroid drugs. Receptor source: a woman between 18 and 30 years old with Graves disease.

This clonotype showed up just a few times. A much larger clone is a single base away; this may be a read error. V gene TRBV27 combines with J gene TRBJ1-5; TRBD1 matches at 8 bases. The V and J ends lost 5 bases and 5 bases, in that order; junction bases with no gene match: 8. This CDR3 region has 15 residues. CDR1 MNHEY and CDR2 SMNVEV come from the germline V gene (reference sequence). This chain's CDR3 is CASSAGTGVDQPQHF. The CDR3 DNA reads as TGTGCCAGCAGTGCCGGGACAGGCGTCGATCAGCCCCAGCATTTT.

The genes are TRBV10-3 and TRBJ2-3; D gene uncertain. Trimming stripped 4 bases from V and 4 bases from J, with 3 bases between. Looked up from germline, CDR1 is ENHRY and CDR2 is SYGVKD. CDR3 size: 11 residues. CDR3 region: CAISVSDTQYF. Written as DNA, the CDR3 is TGTGCCATCAGTGTCTCAGATACGCAGTATTTT.

Concerning this clonotype itself: The junction does not match germline at one end; this may be a read error. This chain uses TRBV5-4 with TRBJ2-7, with D tentatively TRBD2 (5 bases). Germline CDR1 and CDR2: SGHNT and YYREEE (reference sequence). The CDR3 has 14 amino acids. The CDR3 is CASSLGASPYELYF. The CDR3, as DNA: TGTGCCAGCAGCTTGGGCGCTAGCCCCTACGAGCTGTACTTC.

This clonotype was seen at least ten times. The chain is built from TRBV3-1 and TRBJ1-2; D uncertain. Germline V gene lookup returns CDR1 LGHDT and CDR2 YNNKEL (reference sequence). This CDR3 spans 11 amino acids. V gave up 5 bases and J gave up 5 bases, with 6 bases separating them. For the CDR3, the DNA is TGTGCCAGCAGCGGACCTTATGGCTACACCTTC. It is translated as CASSGPYGYTF.

This sequence joins TRBV27 and TRBJ2-7, with a possible D match to TRBD2 (5 bases). Germline assignment: CDR1 MNHEY and CDR2 SMNVEV (reference sequence). Trimming cost V 4 bases and J 1 base, with 11 bases left between them. The CDR3 is 14 residues long. The CDR3 DNA reads TGTGCCAGCAGTTCTCTAGGGAGATCCTACGAGCAGTACTTC. Translated: CASSSLGRSYEQYF.

As to this clonotype: Since a much larger clone is just one base distant, this may be a read error. This chain joins TRBV5-6 and TRBJ1-1, with 7 bases lining up with TRBD1. The V gene's germline CDR1 is SGHDT and CDR2 YYEEEE. Losses at the gene ends were 0 bases for V and 6 bases for J; bases not matched to a gene: 5. CDR3 length: 14 amino acids. The CDR3 DNA follows: TGTGCCAGCAGCTTGGAAGACAGGGATGCTGAAGCTTTCTTT. It yields the protein CASSLEDRDAEAFF.

At least ten counts were recorded for this clonotype. This rearrangement joins TRBV2 to TRBJ1-2; D call uncertain. The germline V gene has CDR1 SNHLY and CDR2 FYNNEI. Trimming cost V 5 bases and J 4 bases, with 14 bases left between them. The CDR3 has 14 amino acids. Here the CDR3 DNA reads TGTGCCAGCAGTCCGGAAAAGGGCGGCTATGGCTACACCTTC. This encodes CASSPEKGGYGYTF.

The chain links TRBV7-9 to TRBJ1-5; no clear D. The germline V gene has CDR1 SEHNR and CDR2 FQNEAQ (reference sequence). V was clipped by 5 bases and J by 4 bases, with 9 bases between them. CDR3 size: 13 residues. CDR3 residues: CASSNVGNQPQHF. CDR3 nucleotides: TGTGCCAGCAGCAACGTCGGAAATCAGCCCCAGCATTTT.

This clonotype was seen repeatedly, ten times or more. The chain combines TRBV7-9 with TRBJ2-7; 10 bases match TRBD1. CDR1 and CDR2 (germline): SEHNR, FQNEAQ (reference sequence). With V trimmed by 3 bases and J by 2 bases, 4 bases remained unmatched. The CDR3 contains 15 residues. The CDR3: CASSFGTGVTYEQYF. As DNA, the CDR3 is TGTGCCAGCAGCTTCGGGACAGGGGTAACCTACGAGCAGTACTTC.

This clonotype has a count of ten or more. Mismatch with germline at one junction end may stem from a read error. The chain joins TRBV5-1 to TRBJ2-1; TRBD2 matches at 8 bases. Germline V gene data show CDR1 as SGHRS and CDR2 as YFSETQ. The CDR3 runs to 14 residues. The CDR3 loop reads CASSLGLEGGGQFF. In DNA form, the CDR3 reads TGTGCCAGCAGCTTGGGACTAGAGGGAGGTGGGCAGTTCTTC. Full variable domain (rest looked up from reference TRBV5-1 and TRBJ2-1): KAGVTQTPRYLIKTRGQQVTLSCSPISGHRSVSWYQQTPGQGLQFLFEYFSETQRNKGNFPGRFSGRQFSNSRSEMNVSTLELGDSALYLCASSLGLEGGGQFFGPGTRLTVL.

The chain links TRBV19 to TRBJ1-5; a possible D gene is TRBD1 (5 bases). The CDR3 extends over 13 amino acids. Per the germline V gene, CDR1 is LNHDA and CDR2 is SQIVND (reference sequence). The V and J ends lost 8 bases and 7 bases respectively, with 15 bases between them. The CDR3: CASASDRLQPQHF. In DNA form, the CDR3 reads TGTGCCAGTGCCTCCGACAGACTGCAGCCCCAGCATTTT.

The chain is built from TRBV12-3 or TRBV12-4 and TRBJ2-2; no definite D call. The CDR3 contains 16 residues. V dropped 2 bases and J dropped 1 base, with 11 bases sitting between them. The CDR3 nucleotides read TGTGCCAGCAGTTTATCTCGGCTAGAGAACACCGGGGAGCTGTTTTTT. This encodes CASSLSRLENTGELFF.

The chain employs TRBV7-9 and TRBJ1-5; 7 positions match TRBD1. V trimming: 8 bases; J trimming: 6 bases; junction bases outside the gene matches: 7. The V gene's germline CDR1 is SEHNR and CDR2 FQNEAQ (reference sequence). This CDR3 region has 13 residues. The CDR3 DNA reads as TGTGCCAGCGGTACAGGGGCGGGTCAGCCCCAGCATTTT. This encodes CASGTGAGQPQHF.

This clonotype was detected ten times or more. The chain combines TRBV28 with TRBJ1-1, with TRBD1 as a possible D gene (6 bases). Germline-derived CDR1 and CDR2 are MDHEN and SYDVKM. The ends were cut back, 10 bases at V and 7 bases at J, with 19 bases in the middle. This CDR3 comprises 13 residues. CDR3 coding DNA: TGTGCCAACCGGGACACCCTGAGGGGTGAAGCTTTCTTT. Translation: CANRDTLRGEAFF. Together with reference TRBV28 and TRBJ1-1, the CDR3 gives the full variable domain: DVKVTQSSRYLVKRTGEKVFLECVQDMDHENMFWYRQDPGLGLRLIYFSYDVKMKEKGDIPEGYSVSREKKERFSLILESASTNQTSMYLCANRDTLRGEAFFGQGTRLTVV.

CDR3 nucleotide sequence: TGCGCCAGCAGCCCACCACTAGCGGGAGTTTGGGAGCTGTTTTTT. Its protein product is CASSPPLAGVWELFF. The J gene is TRBJ2-2, the V gene TRBV5-1, with 11 bases identical to TRBD2. The CDR3 loop spans 15 amino acids. Looked up from germline, CDR1 is SGHRS and CDR2 is YFSETQ. V was clipped by 4 bases and J by 9 bases; unmatched bases: 8.

The gene calls are TRBV6-1 and TRBJ1-1; D unresolved. Trimming took 6 bases from V and 2 from J, leaving 10 bases between them. The CDR3 totals 13 residues. Germline values: CDR1 MNHNS, CDR2 SASEGT. The CDR3 DNA sequence: TGTGCCAGCAGGATAAAGGGTAACACTGAAGCTTTCTTT. Protein: CASRIKGNTEAFF.

This clonotype has a handful of counts. CDR3 nucleotide sequence: TGTGCCAGCAGCCTCTTAGTGGGCGCGGGAAATGAGCAGTTCTTC. It translates to CASSLLVGAGNEQFF. J is TRBJ2-1 and V is TRBV7-3; perhaps TRBD2 as D (6 bases). There are 15 residues in the CDR3. The V end was cut by 5 bases, the J end by 7 bases, with 18 bases between. The germline V gene encodes CDR1 SGHTA and CDR2 FQGTGA. The complete variable domain, with remaining parts taken from reference TRBV7-3 and TRBJ2-1, reads GAGVSQTPSNKVTEKGKYVELRCDPISGHTALYWYRQSLGQGPEFLIYFQGTGAADDSGLPNDRFFAVRPEGSVSTLKIQRTERGDSAVYLCASSLLVGAGNEQFFGPGTRLTVL.